This TCR beta chain emerged from a study of shared clonotypes between healthy human individuals. Sequencing was performed with immunoSEQ multiplex PCR; in TCRdb, only in-frame clones are kept and a portion is missing. The sample lists some 2,400,000 clones, around 95% occurring once. With respect to this clone: The sample carries other DNA sequences with the same CDR3.

Trimming shortened V by 2 bases and J by 3 bases, and 3 bases separated the two germline ends. Germline loops: CDR1 WNHNN, CDR2 SYGVQD (reference sequence). This CDR3 is built from 12 residues. The rearrangement joins TRBV10-1 to TRBJ2-3; D not resolved. The receptor comes from a man in his late teens or twenties in good health. The sequenced sample was naive CD4+ T cells sorted from blood. Subset described: CD45RA+ positively selected. CDR3 nucleotides: TGCGCCAGCAGTGAGCGGACAGATACGCAGTATTTT. Amino acids: CASSERTDTQYF.